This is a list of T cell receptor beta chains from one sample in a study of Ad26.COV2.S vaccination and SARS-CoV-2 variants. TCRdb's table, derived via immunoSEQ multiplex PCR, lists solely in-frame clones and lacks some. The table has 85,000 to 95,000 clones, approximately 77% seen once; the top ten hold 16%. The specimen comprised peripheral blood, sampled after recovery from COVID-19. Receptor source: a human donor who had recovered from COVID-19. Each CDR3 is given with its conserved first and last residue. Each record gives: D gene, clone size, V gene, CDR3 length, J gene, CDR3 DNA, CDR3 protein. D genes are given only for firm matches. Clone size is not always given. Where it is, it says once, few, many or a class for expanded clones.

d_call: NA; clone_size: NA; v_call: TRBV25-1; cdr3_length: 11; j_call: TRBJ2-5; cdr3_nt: TGTGCCAGCACCTCAGGGGAGACCCAGTACTTC; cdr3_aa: CASTSGETQYF
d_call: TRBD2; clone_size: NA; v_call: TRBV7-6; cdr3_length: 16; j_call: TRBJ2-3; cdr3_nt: TGTGCCAGCAGCTTAGCGGCTAGCGGGAACACAGATACGCAGTATTTT; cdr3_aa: CASSLAASGNTDTQYF
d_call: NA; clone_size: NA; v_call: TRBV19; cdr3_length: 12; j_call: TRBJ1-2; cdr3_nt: TGTGCCAGTGAAGACAGGTCCTCGAGTTGGACCTTC; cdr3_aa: CASEDRSSSWTF
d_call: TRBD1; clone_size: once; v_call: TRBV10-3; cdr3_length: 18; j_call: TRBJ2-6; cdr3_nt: TGTGCCATCAGTGTCTCGGACAGGGGAGAGACTGGGGCCAACGTCCTGACTTTC; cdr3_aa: CAISVSDRGETGANVLTF
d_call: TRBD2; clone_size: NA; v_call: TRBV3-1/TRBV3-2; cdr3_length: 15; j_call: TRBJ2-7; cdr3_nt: TGTGCCAGCAGCCAACAAGCGGGAGGGCCTTACGAGCAGTACTTC; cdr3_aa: CASSQQAGGPYEQYF
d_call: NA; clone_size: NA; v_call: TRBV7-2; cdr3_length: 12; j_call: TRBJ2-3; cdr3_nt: TGTGCCAGCAGCGAAACTAGAGCTACGCAGTATTTT; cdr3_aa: CASSETRATQYF
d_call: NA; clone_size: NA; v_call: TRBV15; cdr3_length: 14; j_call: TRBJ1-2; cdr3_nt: TGTGCCACCAGCAGAACAGGGTTTCAGGATGGCTACACCTTC; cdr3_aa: CATSRTGFQDGYTF
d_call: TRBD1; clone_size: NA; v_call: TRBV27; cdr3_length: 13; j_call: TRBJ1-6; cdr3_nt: TGTGCCAGCAGTTTAGGACAGGGCTCACCCCTCCACTTT; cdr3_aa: CASSLGQGSPLHF
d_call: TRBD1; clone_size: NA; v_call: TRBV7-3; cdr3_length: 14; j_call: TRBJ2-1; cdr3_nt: TGTGCCAGCAGCTCCGACAGGGTCTACAATGAGCAGTTCTTC; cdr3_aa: CASSSDRVYNEQFF
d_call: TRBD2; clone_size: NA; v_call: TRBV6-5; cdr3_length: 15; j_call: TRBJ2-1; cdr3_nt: TGTGCCAGCAGGGCCGGGACTAGCGGTAACAATGAGCAGTTCTTC; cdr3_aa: CASRAGTSGNNEQFF
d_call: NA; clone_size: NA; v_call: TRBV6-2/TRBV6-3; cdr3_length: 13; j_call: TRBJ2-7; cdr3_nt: TGTGCCAGCAGTGGGACGATCTACGGGGAGCAGTACTTC; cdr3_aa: CASSGTIYGEQYF
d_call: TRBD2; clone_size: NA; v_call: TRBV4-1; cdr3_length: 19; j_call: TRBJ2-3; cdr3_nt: TGCGCCAGCAGCCTCTTAGGACTAGCGGGATTTTCTAGCACAGATACGCAGTATTTT; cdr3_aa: CASSLLGLAGFSSTDTQYF
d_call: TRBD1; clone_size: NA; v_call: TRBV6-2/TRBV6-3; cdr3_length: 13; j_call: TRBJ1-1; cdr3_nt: TGTGCCAGCAGTTACTGGCAGGGGGCTGAAGCTTTCTTT; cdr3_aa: CASSYWQGAEAFF
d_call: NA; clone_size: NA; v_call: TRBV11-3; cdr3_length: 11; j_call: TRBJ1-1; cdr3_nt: TGTGCCAGCAGCTTAGACTTTGAAGCTTTCTTT; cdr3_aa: CASSLDFEAFF
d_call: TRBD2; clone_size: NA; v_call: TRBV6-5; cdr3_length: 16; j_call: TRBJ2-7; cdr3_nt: TGTGCCAGCAGTTACTCAACTAGCGGGAGGGGCTACGAGCAGTACTTC; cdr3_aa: CASSYSTSGRGYEQYF
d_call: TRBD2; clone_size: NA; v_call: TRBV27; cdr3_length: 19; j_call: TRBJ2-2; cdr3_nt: TGTGCCAGTTCGGTTCCTGGCGGGAGGGCCAGGGCGAACACCGGGGAGCTGTTTTTT; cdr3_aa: CASSVPGGRARANTGELFF
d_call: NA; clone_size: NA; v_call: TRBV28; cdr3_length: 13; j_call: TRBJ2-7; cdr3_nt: TGTGCCAGCAGTTTAGCCGGGCTGGTCGAGCAGTACTTC; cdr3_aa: CASSLAGLVEQYF
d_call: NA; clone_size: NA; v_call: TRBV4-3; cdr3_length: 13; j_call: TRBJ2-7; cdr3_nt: TGCGCCAGCTCCGTGACTAGGGCCTACGAGCAGTACTTC; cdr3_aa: CASSVTRAYEQYF
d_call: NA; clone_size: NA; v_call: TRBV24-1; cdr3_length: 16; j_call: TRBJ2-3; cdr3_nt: TGTGCCACCAGTCATTCGACAGCCGCTAGCACAGATACGCAGTATTTT; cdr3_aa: CATSHSTAASTDTQYF
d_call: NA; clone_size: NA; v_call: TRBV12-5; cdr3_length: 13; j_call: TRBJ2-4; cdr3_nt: TGTGCTAGTGGATCTGGGGCGGGAAACATTCAGTACTTC; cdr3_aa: CASGSGAGNIQYF
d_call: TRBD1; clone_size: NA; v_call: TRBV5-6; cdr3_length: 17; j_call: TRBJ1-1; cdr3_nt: TGTGCCAGCAGCTCCACAAAGAGGGACAGGGGAAACACTGAAGCTTTCTTT; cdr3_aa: CASSSTKRDRGNTEAFF
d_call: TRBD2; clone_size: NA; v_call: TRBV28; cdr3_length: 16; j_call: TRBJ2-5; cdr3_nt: TGTGCCAGCAGTTTCGAGGGACTAGCGGGAGTAGAGACCCAGTACTTC; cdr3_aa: CASSFEGLAGVETQYF
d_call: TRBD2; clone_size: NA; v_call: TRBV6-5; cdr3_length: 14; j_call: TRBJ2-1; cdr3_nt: TGTGCCAGCGGTCGGACTAGCGGGAACGGTGAGCAGTTCTTC; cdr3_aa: CASGRTSGNGEQFF
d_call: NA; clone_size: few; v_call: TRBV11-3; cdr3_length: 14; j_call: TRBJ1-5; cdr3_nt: TGTGCCAGCAGCTTCGGAGGGCAAGGGCAGCCCCAGCATTTT; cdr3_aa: CASSFGGQGQPQHF
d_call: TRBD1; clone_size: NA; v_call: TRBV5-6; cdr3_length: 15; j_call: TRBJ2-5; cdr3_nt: TGTGCCAGCAGCTTGGGACAGGGGATATTTGAGACCCAGTACTTC; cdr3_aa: CASSLGQGIFETQYF
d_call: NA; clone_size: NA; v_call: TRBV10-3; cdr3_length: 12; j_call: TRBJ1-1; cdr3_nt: TGTGCCATCAGTGACGACCGTAGGTGGGCTTTCTTT; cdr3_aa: CAISDDRRWAFF